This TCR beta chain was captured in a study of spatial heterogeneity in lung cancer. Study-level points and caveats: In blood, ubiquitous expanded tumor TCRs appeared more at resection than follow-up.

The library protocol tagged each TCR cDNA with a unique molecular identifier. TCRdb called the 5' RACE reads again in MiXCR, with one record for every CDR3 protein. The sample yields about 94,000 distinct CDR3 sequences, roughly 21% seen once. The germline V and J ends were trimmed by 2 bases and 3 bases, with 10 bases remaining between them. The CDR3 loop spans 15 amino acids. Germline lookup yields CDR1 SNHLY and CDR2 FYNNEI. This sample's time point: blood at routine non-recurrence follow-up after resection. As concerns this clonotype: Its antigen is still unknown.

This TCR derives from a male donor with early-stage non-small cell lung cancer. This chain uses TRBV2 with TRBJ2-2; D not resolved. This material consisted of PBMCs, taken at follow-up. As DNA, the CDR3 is TGTGCCAGCAGTGAAACGTCGGCACACACCGGGGAGCTGTTTTTT. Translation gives CASSETSAHTGELFF.